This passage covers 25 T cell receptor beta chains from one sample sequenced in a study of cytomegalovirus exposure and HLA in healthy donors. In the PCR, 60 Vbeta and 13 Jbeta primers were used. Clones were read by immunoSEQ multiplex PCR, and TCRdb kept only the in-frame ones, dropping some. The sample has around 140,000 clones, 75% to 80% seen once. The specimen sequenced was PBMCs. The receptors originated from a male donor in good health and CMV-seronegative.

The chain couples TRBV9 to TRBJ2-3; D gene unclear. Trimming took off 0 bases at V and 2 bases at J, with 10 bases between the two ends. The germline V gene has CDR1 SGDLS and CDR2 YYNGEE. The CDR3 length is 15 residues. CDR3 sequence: CASSVEVWATDTQYF. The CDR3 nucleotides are TGTGCCAGCAGCGTAGAAGTTTGGGCCACAGATACGCAGTATTTT.

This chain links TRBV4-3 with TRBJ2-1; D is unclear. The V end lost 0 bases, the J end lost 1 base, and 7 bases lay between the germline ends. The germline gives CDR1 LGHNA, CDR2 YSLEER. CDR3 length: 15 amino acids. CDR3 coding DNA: TGCGCCAGCAGCCAAGACGGTAATTCCTACAATGAGCAGTTCTTC. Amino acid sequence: CASSQDGNSYNEQFF.

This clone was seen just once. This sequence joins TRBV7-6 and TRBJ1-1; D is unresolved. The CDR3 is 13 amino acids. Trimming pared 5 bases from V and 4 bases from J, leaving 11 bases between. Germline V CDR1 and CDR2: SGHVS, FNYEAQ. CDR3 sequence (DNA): TGTGCCAGCAGCCCGCAGGCGGGCACTGAAGCTTTCTTT. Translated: CASSPQAGTEAFF.

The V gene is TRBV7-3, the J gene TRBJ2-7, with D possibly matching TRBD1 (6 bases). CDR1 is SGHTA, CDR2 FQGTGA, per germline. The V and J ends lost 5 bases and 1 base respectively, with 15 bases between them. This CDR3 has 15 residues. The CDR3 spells CASSQASTGSYEQYF. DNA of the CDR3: TGTGCCAGCAGCCAAGCCTCGACAGGATCCTACGAGCAGTACTTC.

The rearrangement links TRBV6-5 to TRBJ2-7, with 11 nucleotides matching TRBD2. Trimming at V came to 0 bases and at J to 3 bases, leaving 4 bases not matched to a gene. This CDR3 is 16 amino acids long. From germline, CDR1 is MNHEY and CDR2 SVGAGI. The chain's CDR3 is CASSYSTSGMGYEQYF. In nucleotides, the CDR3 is TGTGCCAGCAGTTACTCGACTAGCGGGATGGGCTACGAGCAGTACTTC.

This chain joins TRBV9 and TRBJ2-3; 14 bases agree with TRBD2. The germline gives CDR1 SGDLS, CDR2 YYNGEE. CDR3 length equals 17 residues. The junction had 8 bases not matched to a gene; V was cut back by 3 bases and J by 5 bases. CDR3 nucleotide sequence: TGTGCCAGCAGCGGACCGACTAGCGGGGGGGCGAGAGATACGCAGTATTTT. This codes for CASSGPTSGGARDTQYF. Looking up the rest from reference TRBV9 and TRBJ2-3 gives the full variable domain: DSGVTQTPKHLITATGQRVTLRCSPRSGDLSVYWYQQSLDQGLQFLIQYYNGEERAKGNILERFSAQQFPDLHSELNLSSLELGDSALYFCASSGPTSGGARDTQYFGPGTRLTVL.

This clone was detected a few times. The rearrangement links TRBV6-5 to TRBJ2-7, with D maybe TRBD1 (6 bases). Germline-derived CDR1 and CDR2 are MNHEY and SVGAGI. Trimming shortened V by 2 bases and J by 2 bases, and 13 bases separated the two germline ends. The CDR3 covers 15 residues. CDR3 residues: CASSYVQGSAYEQYF. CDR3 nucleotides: TGTGCCAGCAGTTACGTACAGGGAAGTGCCTACGAGCAGTACTTC.

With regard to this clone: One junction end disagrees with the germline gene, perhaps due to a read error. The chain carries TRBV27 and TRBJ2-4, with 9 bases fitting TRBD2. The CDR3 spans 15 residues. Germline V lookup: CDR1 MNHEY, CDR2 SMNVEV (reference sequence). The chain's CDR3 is CASRYSGRRENSQYF. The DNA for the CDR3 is TGTGCCAGCAGATATAGCGGGAGAAGGGAGAACAGTCAGTACTTC.

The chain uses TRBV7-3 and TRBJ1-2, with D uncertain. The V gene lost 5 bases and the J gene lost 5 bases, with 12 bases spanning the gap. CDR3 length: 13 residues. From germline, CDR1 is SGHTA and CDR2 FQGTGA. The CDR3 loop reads CASSLSTGYGYTF. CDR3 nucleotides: TGTGCCAGCAGCCTATCGACGGGATATGGCTACACCTTC.

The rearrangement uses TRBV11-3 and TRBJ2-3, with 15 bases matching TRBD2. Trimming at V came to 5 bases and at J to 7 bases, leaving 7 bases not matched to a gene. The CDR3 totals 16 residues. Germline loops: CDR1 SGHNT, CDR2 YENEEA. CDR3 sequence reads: CASSQGLAGGLNTQYF. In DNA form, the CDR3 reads TGTGCCAGCAGCCAAGGACTAGCGGGGGGGCTTAATACGCAGTATTTT.

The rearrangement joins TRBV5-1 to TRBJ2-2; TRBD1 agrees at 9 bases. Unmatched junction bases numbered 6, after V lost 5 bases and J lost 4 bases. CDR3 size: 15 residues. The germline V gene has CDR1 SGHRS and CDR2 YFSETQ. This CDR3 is CASRITGGSTGELFF. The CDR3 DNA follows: TGCGCCAGCAGAATTACAGGGGGCAGCACCGGGGAGCTGTTTTTT.

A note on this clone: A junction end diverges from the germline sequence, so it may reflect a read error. CDR3 nucleotide sequence: TGTTCCAGCAGCTTGAAGGGTCAGGGTGGCTACACCTTC. Protein product: CSSSLKGQGGYTF. The chain links TRBV7-9 to TRBJ1-2, with TRBD1 as a possible D gene (5 bases). Germline CDR1 is SEHNR and CDR2 is FQNEAQ (reference sequence). The CDR3 length is 13 residues.

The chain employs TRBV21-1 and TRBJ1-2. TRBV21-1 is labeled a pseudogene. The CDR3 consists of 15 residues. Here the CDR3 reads CASRIRGGGGYGYTF. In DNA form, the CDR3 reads TGTGCCAGCAGAATAAGGGGTGGGGGGGGCTATGGCTACACCTTC.

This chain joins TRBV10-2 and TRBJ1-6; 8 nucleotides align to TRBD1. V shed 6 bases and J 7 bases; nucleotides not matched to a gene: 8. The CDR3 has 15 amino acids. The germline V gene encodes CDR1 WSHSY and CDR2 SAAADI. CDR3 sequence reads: CASSLPDRANSPLHF. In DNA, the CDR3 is TGCGCCAGCAGCCTACCGGACAGGGCGAATTCACCCCTCCACTTT.

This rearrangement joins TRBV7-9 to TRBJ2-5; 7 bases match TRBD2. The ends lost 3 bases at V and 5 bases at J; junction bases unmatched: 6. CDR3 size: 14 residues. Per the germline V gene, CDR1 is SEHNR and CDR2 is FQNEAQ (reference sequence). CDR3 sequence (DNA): TGTGCCAGCAGCTTCGCGGGAGCCGGGGAGACCCAGTACTTC. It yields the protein CASSFAGAGETQYF.

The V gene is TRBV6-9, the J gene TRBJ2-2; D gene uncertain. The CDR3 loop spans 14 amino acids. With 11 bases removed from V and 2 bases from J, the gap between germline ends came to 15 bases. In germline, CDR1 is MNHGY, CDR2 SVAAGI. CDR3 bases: TGTGCCTGTACCCTGGGCAGAAACACCGGGGAGCTGTTTTTT. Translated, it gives CACTLGRNTGELFF.

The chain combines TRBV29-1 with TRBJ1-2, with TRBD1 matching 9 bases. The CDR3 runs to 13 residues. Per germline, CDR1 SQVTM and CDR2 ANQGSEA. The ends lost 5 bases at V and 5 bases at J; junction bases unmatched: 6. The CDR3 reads CSVNRGPLYGYTF. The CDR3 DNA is TGCAGCGTTAACAGGGGGCCCTTATATGGCTACACCTTC.

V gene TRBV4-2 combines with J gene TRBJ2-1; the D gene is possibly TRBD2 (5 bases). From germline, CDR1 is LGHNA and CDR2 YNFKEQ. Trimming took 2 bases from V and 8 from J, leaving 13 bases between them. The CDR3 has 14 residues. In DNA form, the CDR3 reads TGTGCCAGCAGCCAACCGCCGGGGTTCGATGAGCAGTTCTTC. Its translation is CASSQPPGFDEQFF.

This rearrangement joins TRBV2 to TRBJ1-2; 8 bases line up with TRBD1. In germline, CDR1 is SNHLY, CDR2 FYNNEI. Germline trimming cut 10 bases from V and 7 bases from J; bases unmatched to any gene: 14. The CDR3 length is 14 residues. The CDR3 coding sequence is TGTGCCAAAGGTGGACAGGGTGCATTCCTTGGCTACACCTTC. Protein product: CAKGGQGAFLGYTF.

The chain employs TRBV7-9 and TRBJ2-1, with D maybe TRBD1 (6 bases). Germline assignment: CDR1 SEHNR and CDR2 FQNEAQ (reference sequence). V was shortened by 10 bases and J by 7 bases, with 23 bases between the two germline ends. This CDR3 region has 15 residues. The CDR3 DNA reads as TGTGCCACCCCGAGGAGTACAGGGACGATAAATGAGCAGTTCTTC. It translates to CATPRSTGTINEQFF. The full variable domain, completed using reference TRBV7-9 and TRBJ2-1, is DTGVSQNPRHKITKRGQNVTFRCDPISEHNRLYWYRQTLGQGPEFLTYFQNEAQLEKSRLLSDRFSAERPKGSFSTLEIQRTEQGDSAMYLCATPRSTGTINEQFFGPGTRLTVL.

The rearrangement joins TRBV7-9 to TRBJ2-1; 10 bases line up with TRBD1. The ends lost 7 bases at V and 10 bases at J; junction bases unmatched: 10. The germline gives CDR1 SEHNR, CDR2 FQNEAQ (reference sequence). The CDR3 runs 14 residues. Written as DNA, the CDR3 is TGTGCCAGCACTGCCGGGACAGGGGATTCGGAGCAGTTCTTC. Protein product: CASTAGTGDSEQFF. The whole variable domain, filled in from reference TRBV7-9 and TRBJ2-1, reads DTGVSQNPRHKITKRGQNVTFRCDPISEHNRLYWYRQTLGQGPEFLTYFQNEAQLEKSRLLSDRFSAERPKGSFSTLEIQRTEQGDSAMYLCASTAGTGDSEQFFGPGTRLTVL.

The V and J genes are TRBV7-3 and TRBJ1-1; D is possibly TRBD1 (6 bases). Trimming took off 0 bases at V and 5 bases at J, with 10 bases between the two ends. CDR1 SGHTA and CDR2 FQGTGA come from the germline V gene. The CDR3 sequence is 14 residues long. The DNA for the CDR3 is TGTGCCAGCAGCTTAACGGGGAGGGGGACTGAAGCTTTCTTT. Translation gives CASSLTGRGTEAFF.

The CDR3 DNA follows: TGTGCCAGCAGCCAACAGGGGCTTTCCTATGGCTACACCTTC. Translated: CASSQQGLSYGYTF. The rearrangement links TRBV14 to TRBJ1-2; D possibly corresponds to TRBD1 (6 bases). Germline loops: CDR1 SGHDN, CDR2 FVKESK. V lost 2 bases and J lost 4, with 11 bases in between. The CDR3 spans 14 residues.

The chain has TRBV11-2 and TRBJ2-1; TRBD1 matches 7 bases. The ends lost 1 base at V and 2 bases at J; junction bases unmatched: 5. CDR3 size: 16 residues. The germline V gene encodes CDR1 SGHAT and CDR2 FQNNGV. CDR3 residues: CASSLVSQGAYNEQFF. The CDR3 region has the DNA TGTGCCAGCAGCTTAGTCTCGCAGGGGGCCTACAATGAGCAGTTCTTC. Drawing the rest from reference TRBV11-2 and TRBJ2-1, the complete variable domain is EAGVAQSPRYKIIEKRQSVAFWCNPISGHATLYWYQQILGQGPKLLIQFQNNGVVDDSQLPKDRFSAERLKGVDSTLKIQPAKLEDSAVYLCASSLVSQGAYNEQFFGPGTRLTVL.

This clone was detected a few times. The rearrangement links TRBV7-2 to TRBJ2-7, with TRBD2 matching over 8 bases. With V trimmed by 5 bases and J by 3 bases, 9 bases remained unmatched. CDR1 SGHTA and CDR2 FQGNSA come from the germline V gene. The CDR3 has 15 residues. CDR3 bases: TGTGCCAGCAGCCCACTACTTGGGACTAGCTACGAGCAGTACTTC. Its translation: CASSPLLGTSYEQYF.